Listed below are T cell receptor beta chains from one sample, sequenced in a study of T-cell memory formation after mild COVID-19. TCRdb called the 5' RACE reads again in MiXCR, with one record for every CDR3 protein. The sample records some 290,000 distinct CDR3 sequences, about 16% being singletons. The sample taken for sequencing was PBMCs or a T cell subset sorted from them (not recorded which). These TCRs come from a young man who had mild COVID-19 (a few samples of this study predate the infection). Cell type and time point are not known. CDR3s include the opening cysteine and the closing phenylalanine or tryptophan. A D gene is named only where the DNA matches it firmly. Size values are once, few and many counts, or a class for expanded clones, and some rows have none.

D gene: NA; clone size: few; V gene: TRBV29-1; J gene: TRBJ2-2; CDR3 protein: CSVDDSGELFF; CDR3 DNA: TGCAGCGTTGACGACTCCGGGGAGCTGTTTTTT
D gene: NA; clone size: few; V gene: TRBV12-3/TRBV12-4; J gene: TRBJ2-5; CDR3 protein: CASSSDRTLGEETQYF; CDR3 DNA: TGTGCCAGCAGTTCGGATAGGACTTTAGGAGAAGAGACCCAGTACTTC
D gene: NA; clone size: NA; V gene: TRBV28; J gene: TRBJ1-2; CDR3 protein: CAIGLAGMIYGYTF; CDR3 DNA: TGTGCCATCGGGTTGGCAGGAATGATCTATGGCTACACCTTC
D gene: NA; clone size: few; V gene: TRBV11-1; J gene: TRBJ2-4; CDR3 protein: CASSPYGGGNIQYF; CDR3 DNA: TGTGCCAGCAGCCCGTACGGGGGCGGGAACATTCAGTACTTC
D gene: TRBD1; clone size: many; V gene: TRBV29-1; J gene: TRBJ2-5; CDR3 protein: CSVRGTGFDQETQYF; CDR3 DNA: TGCAGCGTTCGCGGGACAGGGTTTGACCAAGAGACCCAGTACTTC
D gene: NA; clone size: NA; V gene: TRBV4-1; J gene: TRBJ2-5; CDR3 protein: CASSQGNGGGETQYF; CDR3 DNA: TGCGCCAGCAGCCAAGGCAATGGGGGAGGCGAGACCCAGTACTTC
D gene: NA; clone size: few; V gene: TRBV4-3; J gene: TRBJ2-6; CDR3 protein: CASSQETSSGANVLTF; CDR3 DNA: TGCGCCAGCAGCCAAGAGACTAGCTCTGGGGCCAACGTCCTGACTTTC
D gene: TRBD1; clone size: NA; V gene: TRBV19; J gene: TRBJ1-1; CDR3 protein: CASSVQGGSEAFF; CDR3 DNA: TGTGCCAGTAGTGTGCAGGGGGGATCTGAAGCTTTCTTT
D gene: NA; clone size: many; V gene: TRBV6-2/TRBV6-3; J gene: TRBJ1-5; CDR3 protein: CASATASNQPQHF; CDR3 DNA: TGTGCCAGCGCAACGGCTAGCAATCAGCCCCAGCATTTT
D gene: TRBD1; clone size: few; V gene: TRBV4-1; J gene: TRBJ2-5; CDR3 protein: CASSHRGQGAFETQYF; CDR3 DNA: TGCGCCAGCAGCCACAGAGGACAGGGGGCTTTTGAGACCCAGTACTTC
D gene: NA; clone size: few; V gene: TRBV6-5; J gene: TRBJ2-3; CDR3 protein: CASSLRGAKDTQYF; CDR3 DNA: TGTGCCAGCAGTTTAAGGGGGGCGAAGGATACGCAGTATTTT
D gene: TRBD1; clone size: few; V gene: TRBV7-9; J gene: TRBJ1-2; CDR3 protein: CASSGRSRDSYGYTF; CDR3 DNA: TGTGCCAGCAGCGGCCGGAGCCGGGACAGCTATGGCTACACCTTC
D gene: NA; clone size: few; V gene: TRBV20-1; J gene: TRBJ2-3; CDR3 protein: CSAYHGQLPYTQYF; CDR3 DNA: TGCAGTGCCTACCACGGACAGCTACCCTATACGCAGTATTTT
D gene: NA; clone size: NA; V gene: TRBV29-1; J gene: TRBJ2-5; CDR3 protein: CSAAAYIGTQYF; CDR3 DNA: TGCAGCGCCGCGGCCTATATCGGGACCCAGTACTTC
D gene: TRBD1; clone size: few; V gene: TRBV4-3; J gene: TRBJ2-3; CDR3 protein: CASSPTPPGQGTDTQYF; CDR3 DNA: TGCGCCAGCAGCCCCACCCCTCCGGGACAGGGCACAGATACGCAGTATTTT
D gene: TRBD2; clone size: many; V gene: TRBV7-2; J gene: TRBJ2-1; CDR3 protein: CASSKLAGGGDEQFF; CDR3 DNA: TGTGCCAGCAGCAAACTAGCGGGGGGCGGCGATGAGCAGTTCTTC
D gene: NA; clone size: NA; V gene: TRBV20-1; J gene: TRBJ2-1; CDR3 protein: CSARQGRNEQFF; CDR3 DNA: TGCAGTGCTAGACAGGGACGGAATGAGCAGTTCTTC
D gene: NA; clone size: NA; V gene: TRBV27; J gene: TRBJ1-6; CDR3 protein: CASSLSRFNSPLHF; CDR3 DNA: TGTGCCAGCAGTTTAAGCAGGTTTAACTCACCCCTCCACTTT
D gene: TRBD1; clone size: few; V gene: TRBV24-1; J gene: TRBJ1-2; CDR3 protein: CATSDPTGTGRGYTF; CDR3 DNA: TGTGCCACCAGTGATCCTACCGGGACAGGGAGGGGCTACACCTTC
D gene: TRBD1; clone size: NA; V gene: TRBV11-2; J gene: TRBJ2-4; CDR3 protein: CASSLNPGQGDIQYF; CDR3 DNA: TGTGCCAGCAGCTTGAACCCGGGACAGGGGGACATTCAGTACTTC
D gene: TRBD1; clone size: few; V gene: TRBV6-2/TRBV6-3; J gene: TRBJ1-5; CDR3 protein: CASSRTGQQPQHF; CDR3 DNA: TGTGCCAGCAGCCGGACAGGGCAACAGCCCCAGCATTTT
D gene: NA; clone size: NA; V gene: TRBV7-2; J gene: TRBJ2-3; CDR3 protein: CASSFGVADTQYF; CDR3 DNA: TGTGCCAGCAGCTTCGGGGTCGCGGATACGCAGTATTTT
D gene: TRBD1; clone size: few; V gene: TRBV10-3; J gene: TRBJ1-1; CDR3 protein: CAISDPLMTGIAFF; CDR3 DNA: TGTGCCATCAGTGACCCGTTGATGACAGGGATAGCTTTCTTT
D gene: NA; clone size: few; V gene: TRBV20-1; J gene: TRBJ1-2; CDR3 protein: CSAREGEVSGYTF; CDR3 DNA: TGCAGTGCTAGAGAAGGGGAGGTTTCTGGCTACACCTTC
D gene: TRBD1; clone size: NA; V gene: TRBV7-2; J gene: TRBJ2-3; CDR3 protein: CASSLTAGQGADTQYF; CDR3 DNA: TGTGCCAGCAGCTTAACGGCCGGGCAGGGGGCAGATACGCAGTATTTT
D gene: NA; clone size: few; V gene: TRBV7-9; J gene: TRBJ1-1; CDR3 protein: CASSLTTRGKTIEAFF; CDR3 DNA: TGTGCCAGCAGCCTAACAACAAGAGGAAAAACTATAGAAGCTTTCTTT
D gene: NA; clone size: few; V gene: TRBV15; J gene: TRBJ1-1; CDR3 protein: CATSRSNRENTEAFF; CDR3 DNA: TGTGCCACCAGCCGATCAAACAGGGAGAACACTGAAGCTTTCTTT
D gene: NA; clone size: NA; V gene: TRBV10-3; J gene: TRBJ1-5; CDR3 protein: CAISERENQPQHF; CDR3 DNA: TGTGCCATCAGTGAGCGGGAAAATCAGCCCCAGCATTTT
D gene: NA; clone size: NA; V gene: TRBV7-2; J gene: TRBJ2-3; CDR3 protein: CASSLEGVTQYF; CDR3 DNA: TGTGCCAGCAGCTTAGAGGGGGTTACGCAGTATTTT
D gene: NA; clone size: few; V gene: TRBV21-1; J gene: TRBJ2-7; CDR3 protein: CASSKGQGYEQYF; CDR3 DNA: TGTGCCAGCAGCAAAGGACAGGGATACGAGCAGTACTTC
D gene: NA; clone size: few; V gene: TRBV15; J gene: TRBJ2-5; CDR3 protein: CATSRAGFGETQYF; CDR3 DNA: TGTGCCACCAGCAGAGCAGGGTTTGGAGAGACCCAGTACTTC
D gene: NA; clone size: many; V gene: TRBV6-1; J gene: TRBJ2-5; CDR3 protein: CASSGGTGMETQYF; CDR3 DNA: TGTGCCAGCAGTGGGGGCACAGGGATGGAGACCCAGTACTTC
D gene: NA; clone size: NA; V gene: TRBV12-3/TRBV12-4; J gene: TRBJ1-1; CDR3 protein: CASTWAEEGTEAFF; CDR3 DNA: TGTGCCAGCACTTGGGCGGAAGAGGGCACTGAAGCTTTCTTT
D gene: TRBD1; clone size: NA; V gene: TRBV5-1; J gene: TRBJ2-7; CDR3 protein: CASSSYRDRGQWEQYF; CDR3 DNA: TGCGCCAGCAGCAGCTACCGGGACAGGGGGCAGTGGGAGCAGTACTTC
D gene: TRBD1; clone size: few; V gene: TRBV7-2; J gene: TRBJ1-5; CDR3 protein: CASSWDSYNQPQHF; CDR3 DNA: TGTGCCAGCAGCTGGGACAGCTATAATCAGCCCCAGCATTTT
D gene: TRBD1; clone size: NA; V gene: TRBV12-3/TRBV12-4; J gene: TRBJ1-2; CDR3 protein: CASSPDRTRGLLYGYTF; CDR3 DNA: TGTGCCAGCAGTCCAGACAGGACCAGGGGGCTCTTGTATGGCTACACCTTC
D gene: NA; clone size: few; V gene: TRBV20-1; J gene: TRBJ2-7; CDR3 protein: CSAREGVYEQYF; CDR3 DNA: TGCAGTGCTAGGGAGGGGGTATACGAGCAGTACTTC
D gene: NA; clone size: few; V gene: TRBV27; J gene: TRBJ2-3; CDR3 protein: CASSAWTSDTQYF; CDR3 DNA: TGTGCCAGCAGTGCTTGGACCTCAGATACGCAGTATTTT
D gene: TRBD1; clone size: few; V gene: TRBV28; J gene: TRBJ2-7; CDR3 protein: CASKKSGQGSYEQYF; CDR3 DNA: TGTGCCAGCAAAAAGTCGGGACAGGGTTCGTACGAGCAGTACTTC
D gene: TRBD1; clone size: few; V gene: TRBV19; J gene: TRBJ1-2; CDR3 protein: CASSIGGGQGYGYTF; CDR3 DNA: TGTGCCAGTAGTATTGGAGGGGGCCAAGGCTATGGCTACACCTTC
D gene: NA; clone size: NA; V gene: TRBV10-3; J gene: TRBJ1-1; CDR3 protein: CAIGPGWTTEAFF; CDR3 DNA: TGTGCCATCGGGCCTGGGTGGACCACTGAAGCTTTCTTT
D gene: TRBD2; clone size: many; V gene: TRBV5-4; J gene: TRBJ2-1; CDR3 protein: CASSLLAGGYNEQFF; CDR3 DNA: TGTGCCAGCAGCTTGCTAGCGGGGGGCTACAATGAGCAGTTCTTC
D gene: NA; clone size: NA; V gene: TRBV2; J gene: TRBJ1-5; CDR3 protein: CASSGFSSNQPQHF; CDR3 DNA: TGTGCCAGCAGTGGGTTCAGTAGCAATCAGCCCCAGCATTTT
D gene: TRBD1; clone size: few; V gene: TRBV7-6; J gene: TRBJ2-2; CDR3 protein: CASSDRTGGNTGELFF; CDR3 DNA: TGTGCCAGCAGCGACAGGACAGGGGGGAACACCGGGGAGCTGTTTTTT
D gene: NA; clone size: NA; V gene: TRBV6-1; J gene: TRBJ2-5; CDR3 protein: CASSEMRVGGETQYF; CDR3 DNA: TGTGCCAGCAGTGAAATGAGGGTAGGGGGAGAGACCCAGTACTTC
D gene: TRBD2; clone size: many; V gene: TRBV6-5; J gene: TRBJ2-3; CDR3 protein: CASSYSIPTSGGLTDTQYF; CDR3 DNA: TGTGCCAGCAGTTACTCGATCCCCACTAGCGGGGGCCTCACAGATACGCAGTATTTT
D gene: NA; clone size: NA; V gene: TRBV6-6; J gene: TRBJ2-7; CDR3 protein: CASCRPTGSYSYEQYF; CDR3 DNA: TGTGCCAGCTGCCGACCCACAGGGAGCTACTCCTACGAGCAGTACTTC
D gene: TRBD1; clone size: NA; V gene: TRBV4-1; J gene: TRBJ1-2; CDR3 protein: CASSPGTVNYGYTF; CDR3 DNA: TGCGCCAGCAGCCCCGGGACAGTAAACTATGGCTACACCTTC
D gene: NA; clone size: few; V gene: TRBV7-8; J gene: TRBJ2-1; CDR3 protein: CASSLDLSGYNEQFF; CDR3 DNA: TGTGCCAGCAGCTTAGATCTGTCGGGGTACAATGAGCAGTTCTTC
D gene: NA; clone size: NA; V gene: TRBV18; J gene: TRBJ1-5; CDR3 protein: CASRGGPQPQHF; CDR3 DNA: TGTGCCAGCCGCGGGGGCCCCCAGCCCCAGCATTTT
D gene: NA; clone size: few; V gene: TRBV6-2/TRBV6-3; J gene: TRBJ1-1; CDR3 protein: CASSYQWQVVFF; CDR3 DNA: TGTGCCAGCAGTTACCAGTGGCAGGTGGTTTTCTTT
D gene: TRBD2; clone size: few; V gene: TRBV20-1; J gene: TRBJ2-1; CDR3 protein: CSAPAGGPWNEQFF; CDR3 DNA: TGCAGTGCTCCAGCGGGGGGGCCTTGGAATGAGCAGTTCTTC
D gene: NA; clone size: NA; V gene: TRBV7-8; J gene: TRBJ2-1; CDR3 protein: CASSLRSLTNEQLF; CDR3 DNA: TGTGCCAGCAGCTTACGGTCACTCACAAATGAGCAGTTATTC
D gene: TRBD2; clone size: NA; V gene: TRBV9; J gene: TRBJ2-3; CDR3 protein: CASSATGTTTDTQYF; CDR3 DNA: TGTGCCAGCAGCGCGACCGGGACTACCACAGATACGCAGTATTTT